The T cell receptor (beta chain) under discussion was sequenced for a study of PD-1 blockade in classical Hodgkin lymphoma (dated by TCRdb to the early 2020s). With regard to the full study: Nivolumab dosing was 3 mg/kg intravenously every 2 weeks, continuing until either disease progression or unacceptable toxicity. A peripheral blood immune signature of response to PD-1 blockade in classical Hodgkin lymphoma was defined using TCR beta sequencing and CyTOF.

This clone was detected once. Its cognate antigen has yet to be identified. Base qualities were left out, and no much larger clone turns up one base away. Genomic DNA was extracted with the Qiagen DNeasy kit from unsorted PBMCs and from negatively selected CD4+ and CD8+ fractions. Using primers that anneal to V and J segments, immunoSEQ multiplex PCR amplified the TCR beta CDR3 regions. Amplification bias was minimized using a synthetic immune receptor repertoire, and residual bias was removed computationally after sequencing. On the study's bioinformatics: Custom Python scripts were used to quantify repertoire diversity as the Shannon entropy index. Unsorted, CD4+ and CD8+ repertoires were analyzed separately, except in combined analyses where CD4+ and CD8+ sequences were merged in silico. A clone counted as expanded when the clone's frequency after treatment rose at least 2-fold relative to C1D1, and clones undetected at baseline were given a pseudocount of 0.5. Singleton clones were defined as clones with 0 or 1 copy at C1D1, and non-singleton clones were defined as clones with 2 or more copies. Clones expanded in unsorted samples were labelled as CD4+, CD8+ or unknown by matching protein sequences in sorted samples from the same patient. Wilcoxon tests were applied to paired samples to test diversity changes from C1D1 to C4D1. TCRdb holds this immuneACCESS table with in-frame rearrangements only. Some clones are missing; in checked studies, unresolved V genes explain under half, and the rest has no known cause. V and J calls and clone size are as listed in that table; D and trimming were resolved from the DNA. The table for this sample lists some 20,000 clones; more than 75% of them were counted only once. The top ten clonotypes cover roughly 22% of the sample.

From cysteine to phenylalanine, the CDR3 is 15 amino acids long. The read is trimmed to its CDR3 DNA, 45 bases read in frame from base 1. Compared with germline, V lacks 0 bases and J lacks 5 bases; bases without a gene match: 4. The germline V gene encodes CDR1 SGHRS and CDR2 YFSETQ. The investigation overall reported the following: Baseline TCR diversity was reported to be lower in newly diagnosed patients than in healthy donors, and even lower in relapsed/refractory patients. Diversity was lower in patients who began nivolumab less than 1 year after ASCT, so these patients were left out of later analyses to avoid confounding by immune reconstitution. CD4+ but not CD8+ TCR diversity rose significantly by C4D1 (p=0.0027 vs p=0.16), most apparent in complete responders (p=0.02). Trial patients achieving complete response had baseline diversity similar to newly diagnosed patients, whereas partial responders and progressors had significantly lower diversity. Only a single clinical trial cohort was studied, and what caused the repertoire differences, possibly disease activity or prior therapy, remained undefined.

In the paper's terms, the time point label means: cycle 4 day 1 (C4D1), after less than seven weeks of nivolumab. Every trial patient had relapsed after autologous stem cell transplantation, and cohorts A, B and C differed in prior brentuximab vedotin exposure. The trial cohort included 50 or so patients with relapsed/refractory classical Hodgkin lymphoma, and each patient had a best overall response of complete response, partial response or progressive disease. Trial patients were treated with single-agent nivolumab in the multi-cohort phase II CheckMate 205 trial. An independent review committee assessed best overall response by applying the 2007 International Working Group response criteria. Trial PBMCs were obtained immediately prior to nivolumab initiation (C1D1) and on therapy at cycle 2 day 1 and cycle 4 day 1. After peripheral blood was drawn into 8 mL Vacutainer Cell Preparation Tubes, PBMCs were isolated by centrifugation and then cryopreserved.

Sequencing was performed on peripheral blood mononuclear cells (PBMCs), taken before the fourth cycle of nivolumab. This TCR was sampled from a human donor with classical Hodgkin lymphoma. The sequence is built from TRBV5-1 and TRBJ2-5; 10 central nucleotides agree with TRBD2. The DNA sequence is as follows: TGCGCCAGCAGCTTGGGAGCGGGGGGGCCGGAGACCCAGTACTTC. It is translated as CASSLGAGGPETQYF.